The 32 T cell receptor beta chains reported below all come from one sample, sequenced in a study of breast tumors, draining lymph nodes, adjacent tissues. Samples came from axillary lymph nodes draining the breast cancer. TCRdb redid the calling of the multiplex PCR reads with MiXCR, one entry per CDR3 protein. The sample consists of 150,000 to 200,000 distinct CDR3 sequences, around a third of them appearing once. Input material: axillary lymph node tissue. The receptor source for this set is a female donor with breast cancer. Some clones in this sample may be carry-over from other donors' samples.

Ten or more counts support this clonotype. This sequence joins TRBV20-1 and TRBJ2-7; 7 bases align to TRBD2. This CDR3 comprises 11 residues. Germline lookup yields CDR1 DFQATT and CDR2 SNEGSKA (reference sequence). V lost 5 bases and J lost 7; bases outside the gene matches: 5. CDR3 sequence (DNA): TGCAGTGCTCTGGGGGGGATGGAGCAGTACTTC. This translates into CSALGGMEQYF.

This clonotype showed up many times. This sequence joins TRBV4-1 and TRBJ2-7; 11 nucleotides line up with TRBD1. Trimming cost V 6 bases and J 4 bases; bases outside gene matches: 8. Germline lookup yields CDR1 MGHRA and CDR2 YSYEKL. The CDR3 is 15 residues long. CDR3 residues: CASSIKDRGQYEQYF. In DNA, the CDR3 is TGCGCCAGCAGTATTAAGGACAGGGGGCAGTACGAGCAGTACTTC.

The chain employs TRBV12-3 or TRBV12-4 and TRBJ1-6; a possible D gene is TRBD1 (5 bases). V shed 1 base and J shed 6 bases, with 10 bases lying between them. The CDR3 sequence is 15 residues long. The DNA for the CDR3 is TGTGCCAGCAGTTTAGTAGAGGGGACTAATTCACCCCTCCACTTT. The encoded protein is CASSLVEGTNSPLHF.

A remark on this clonotype: A much larger clonotype is one base distant, so this may be a read error. The V and J genes are TRBV20-1 and TRBJ2-5; D is undetermined. The CDR3 runs 9 residues. Per the germline V gene, CDR1 is DFQATT and CDR2 is SNEGSKA (reference sequence). V lost 7 bases, J lost 4 bases, and 4 bases lay in between. CDR3 sequence: CSEPETQYF. The CDR3 DNA reads as TGCAGTGAGCCAGAGACCCAGTACTTC.

As to this clonotype: This may be a read error, as it is one base from a much larger clone. The genes are TRBV2 and TRBJ1-5, with 7 bases fitting TRBD1. Germline CDR1 and CDR2: SNHLY and FYNNEI. This CDR3 spans 15 amino acids. The CDR3 DNA is TGTGCCAGCACCGGGGGACAGTATAGCAGTCAGCCCCAGCATTTT. Translating it yields CASTGGQYSSQPQHF. Looking up the rest from reference TRBV2 and TRBJ1-5 gives the full variable domain: EPEVTQTPSHQVTQMGQEVILRCVPISNHLYFYWYRQILGQKVEFLVSFYNNEISEKSEIFDDQFSVERPDGSNFTLKIRSTKLEDSAMYFCASTGGQYSSQPQHFGDGTRLSIL.

Ten or more counts support this clonotype. Since no conserved phenylalanine or tryptophan closes the CDR3, a read error is the likely cause. This chain joins TRBV20-1 and TRBJ1-5; 10 nucleotides agree with TRBD1. The CDR3 covers 13 residues. Germline V CDR1 and CDR2: DFQATT, SNEGSKA (reference sequence). Losses at the gene ends were 5 bases for V and 7 bases for J; bases not matched to a gene: 5. The CDR3: CSAEQGQGQPQHL. Here the CDR3 DNA reads TGCAGTGCTGAGCAGGGACAGGGGCAGCCCCAGCATCTT.

This clonotype has only a few counts. The chain employs TRBV6-1 and TRBJ2-3, with TRBD2 matching over 9 bases. Unmatched junction bases numbered 12, after V lost 8 bases and J lost 0 bases. Germline V gene data show CDR1 as MNHNS and CDR2 as SASEGT. The length of the CDR3 is 17 residues. CDR3 nucleotides: TGTGCCAGCCCCCCAACCTCGCGGGGGGGAAGCACAGATACGCAGTATTTT. Translating gives CASPPTSRGGSTDTQYF.

Details on this clonotype: The junction departs from the called germline gene at one end, perhaps through a read error. The chain joins TRBV11-3 to TRBJ2-1, with 8 bases fitting TRBD1. Per the germline V gene, CDR1 is SGHNT and CDR2 is YENEEA. CDR3 length: 15 residues. In DNA, the CDR3 is TGTTCCAGCAGCCCAGGGGGCAGCTCCTACAATGAGCAGTTCTTC. It codes for CSSSPGGSSYNEQFF. Combining the CDR3 with reference TRBV11-3 and TRBJ2-1 gives the whole variable domain EAGVVQSPRYKIIEKKQPVAFWCNPISGHNTLYWYLQNLGQGPELLIRYENEEAVDDSQLPKDRFSAERLKGVDSTLKIQPAELGDSAVYLCSSSPGGSSYNEQFFGPGTRLTVL.

At least ten counts were recorded for this clonotype. The chain is built from TRBV20-1 and TRBJ2-7; D gene uncertain. Germline loops: CDR1 DFQATT, CDR2 SNEGSKA (reference sequence). The CDR3 consists of 15 residues. Trimming cost V 3 bases and J 2 bases, with 17 bases left between them. The CDR3 loop is CSASAAGRATYEQYF. The DNA for the CDR3 is TGCAGTGCTAGTGCTGCCGGGCGCGCGACCTACGAGCAGTACTTC.

This clonotype was found many times. The chain couples TRBV18 to TRBJ1-2, with 11 bases matching TRBD1. This CDR3 has 14 amino acids. In germline, CDR1 is KGHSH, CDR2 LQKENI. V shed 6 bases, J shed 8 bases, and the junction held 8 bases outside the gene matches. In DNA, the CDR3 is TGTGCCAGCTCCCGGACAGGGGGCTCTTACGGCTACACCTTC. It encodes CASSRTGGSYGYTF.

This clonotype was recorded many times. The chain joins TRBV4-2 to TRBJ2-2; D not resolved. CDR1 is LGHNA and CDR2 is YNFKEQ in the germline V gene. This CDR3 is 15 amino acids long. V lost 3 bases and J 0 bases, leaving 8 bases between the germline ends. Here the CDR3 DNA reads TGTGCCAGCAGCCATGCCGGCCCGAACACCGGGGAGCTGTTTTTT. Protein product: CASSHAGPNTGELFF.

This clonotype occurred many times. This rearrangement joins TRBV12-3 or TRBV12-4 to TRBJ1-4, with D tentatively TRBD1 (6 bases). The CDR3 consists of 16 residues. With 5 bases removed from V and 2 bases from J, the gap between germline ends came to 15 bases. For the CDR3, the DNA is TGTGCCAGCAGTCTCCTATGGACAGTTACTAATGAAAAACTGTTTTTT. The encoded protein is CASSLLWTVTNEKLFF.

This clonotype was found a few times. A much bigger clone sits one base away, suggesting this may be a read error. The rearrangement uses TRBV6-5 and TRBJ1-5; D unclear. V was shortened by 5 bases and J by 6 bases, with 11 bases between the two germline ends. Germline assignment: CDR1 MNHEY and CDR2 SVGAGI. The CDR3 is made up of 13 amino acids. The CDR3 loop reads CASSHTRAQPQHF. CDR3 sequence (DNA): TGTGCCAGCAGTCACACCCGGGCTCAGCCCCAGCATTTT.

This clonotype was observed at least ten times. The DNA for the CDR3 is TGCAGTGCTTTAGCGGGAGGGGGATCCTACGAGCAGTACTTC. Its translation is CSALAGGGSYEQYF. This chain links TRBV20-1 with TRBJ2-7; TRBD2 matches at 11 bases. CDR1 is DFQATT, CDR2 SNEGSKA, per germline (reference sequence). V trimming: 5 bases; J trimming: 1 base; junction bases outside the gene matches: 4. There are 14 residues in the CDR3.

Ten or more counts support this clonotype. The chain has TRBV11-3 and TRBJ2-5, with D uncertain. This CDR3 comprises 13 residues. From germline, CDR1 is SGHNT and CDR2 YENEEA. V lost 1 base to trimming and J lost 4 bases, with 7 bases between them. CDR3 nucleotide sequence: TGTGCCAGCAGCTTAGGGGCTGGAGAGACCCAGTACTTC. Translated: CASSLGAGETQYF.

There are many counts of this clonotype. The chain uses TRBV9 and TRBJ2-7; either TRBD1 or TRBD2 may fit D (5 bases each). The CDR3 contains 14 residues. The germline V gene has CDR1 SGDLS and CDR2 YYNGEE. The V gene lost 0 bases and the J gene lost 1 base, with 8 bases spanning the gap. The CDR3 sequence is CASSVGDPSYEQYF. In DNA form, the CDR3 reads TGTGCCAGCAGCGTAGGGGACCCGTCCTACGAGCAGTACTTC.

This clonotype was picked up many times. The V call is TRBV6-1, the J call TRBJ1-5; TRBD1 matches 9 bases. CDR3 length: 14 residues. CDR1 is MNHNS and CDR2 is SASEGT in the germline V gene. J was trimmed by 7 bases and V by 5 bases; bases with no gene match: 6. The CDR3 bases are TGTGCCAGCAGTTTACAGGGGGCCAGGCAGCCCCAGCATTTT. It encodes CASSLQGARQPQHF.

At least ten counts were recorded for this clonotype. The genes are TRBV11-3 and TRBJ2-7; D is undetermined. Germline CDR1 is SGHNT and CDR2 is YENEEA. The CDR3 spans 16 residues. The V and J ends lost 7 bases and 5 bases respectively, with 24 bases between them. CDR3 sequence reads: CASTPGGGVSENEQYF. CDR3 nucleotides: TGTGCCAGCACCCCTGGCGGTGGGGTCTCCGAAAACGAGCAGTACTTC.

The rearrangement uses TRBV7-9 and TRBJ2-1; D may be TRBD1 (6 bases). The CDR3 loop spans 14 amino acids. Trimming left V 5 bases short and J 0 bases short, with 8 bases between. Germline CDR1 and CDR2: SEHNR and FQNEAQ (reference sequence). CDR3 amino acids: CASSRDTSYNEQFF. DNA for the CDR3: TGTGCCAGCAGCCGGGACACCTCCTACAATGAGCAGTTCTTC.

The genes are TRBV24-1 and TRBJ1-5; D is ambiguous. V was cut by 6 bases and J by 6 bases, with 20 bases left in between. Germline V gives CDR1 KGHDR, CDR2 SFDVKD. The CDR3 is 16 residues long. The CDR3 loop reads CATSSFPRGFGQPQHF. In nucleotides, the CDR3 is TGTGCCACCAGTAGTTTCCCCCGTGGTTTTGGTCAGCCCCAGCATTTT.

This clonotype was seen many times. The chain links TRBV7-9 to TRBJ2-2; the match to TRBD2 covers 9 bases. The V and J ends lost 3 bases and 3 bases, in that order; junction bases with no gene match: 5. This CDR3 is built from 16 residues. Germline loops: CDR1 SEHNR, CDR2 FQNEAQ (reference sequence). CDR3 in DNA: TGTGCCAGCAGCTTTCGCGGGGGGGCACACACCGGGGAGCTGTTTTTT. Translation gives CASSFRGGAHTGELFF.

The J gene is TRBJ1-4, the V gene TRBV7-8; no clear D gene. The V end was cut by 0 bases, the J end by 11 bases, with 13 bases between. The CDR3 length is 14 residues. Germline CDR1 and CDR2: SGHVS and FQNEAQ. The CDR3 nucleotides read TGTGCCAGCAGCTTAGCGCGGGGAGGAGAGAAACTGTTTTTT. This sequence encodes CASSLARGGEKLFF.

As regards this clonotype: A read error may account for a junction end that differs from germline. This chain links TRBV18 with TRBJ2-1; D uncertain. The CDR3 contains 16 residues. CDR1 is KGHSH and CDR2 is LQKENI in the germline V gene. CDR3 residues: CASSPPNLVSYNERFF. In DNA form, the CDR3 reads TGTGCCAGCTCACCACCTAACCTGGTCTCCTACAATGAGCGGTTCTTC.

This clonotype was counted ten times or more. CDR3 protein: CASSYDPSSYNSPLHF. The CDR3 nucleotides read TGTGCCAGCAGTTACGACCCAAGCTCCTATAATTCACCCCTCCACTTT. This rearrangement joins TRBV6-2 or TRBV6-3 to TRBJ1-6; no clear D. Trimming took 2 bases from V and 0 from J, leaving 8 bases between them. The CDR3 totals 16 residues. The germline CDR1 and CDR2 sequences are MNHEY and SVGEGT.

Turning to this clonotype: A much larger clonotype is one base distant, so this may be a read error. The rearrangement joins TRBV12-3 or TRBV12-4 to TRBJ2-7; tentatively, D is TRBD1 (5 bases). V gave up 5 bases and J gave up 0 bases, with 17 bases separating them. This CDR3 has 16 residues. CDR3 DNA: TGTGCCAGCAGTCCGACCACAGGTTTTAACTCCTACGAGCAGTACTTC. The encoded protein is CASSPTTGFNSYEQYF.

In its sample, this clonotype was seen many times. This chain joins TRBV12-5 and TRBJ2-7; the D is unclear. Germline V CDR1 and CDR2: LGHNT, FRNRAP. The CDR3 spans 14 residues. V was trimmed by 5 bases and J by 6 bases, leaving 17 bases between them. The DNA for the CDR3 is TGTGCTAGTGGTCCCTCCGTGAGGTTCCGCGAGCAGTACTTC. Translation gives CASGPSVRFREQYF.

This clonotype was detected many times. V gene TRBV2 combines with J gene TRBJ1-5; no reliable D call. The CDR3 runs 13 residues. Germline CDR1 reads SNHLY; CDR2 reads FYNNEI. Trimming took off 6 bases at V and 13 bases at J, with 19 bases between the two ends. The CDR3 sequence is CASSPDKGFLQHF. The CDR3 DNA sequence: TGTGCCAGCAGCCCAGATAAGGGTTTTCTTCAGCATTTT.

The chain recombines TRBV4-2 with TRBJ2-4; TRBD2 aligns across 7 bases. This CDR3 spans 20 amino acids. Germline V CDR1 and CDR2: LGHNA, YNFKEQ. After removal of 0 bases from V and 0 bases from J, the junction contained 14 bases not matched to a gene. The CDR3 here is CASSQDVPSGELLAKNIQYF. The CDR3 region has the DNA TGTGCCAGCAGCCAAGATGTTCCCAGCGGGGAGCTACTAGCCAAAAACATTCAGTACTTC.

This clonotype appeared a few times. V and J are TRBV28 and TRBJ2-2; 7 positions match TRBD1. Germline CDR1 is MDHEN and CDR2 is SYDVKM. Trimming removed 2 bases from V and 3 bases from J; junction bases left unmatched: 3. The CDR3 length is 15 residues. The CDR3 sequence: CASSLTGVHTGELFF. The CDR3 nucleotides are TGTGCCAGCAGTTTAACAGGGGTGCACACCGGGGAGCTGTTTTTT.

This clonotype was seen repeatedly, ten times or more. This chain links TRBV13 with TRBJ2-3; TRBD2 matches 10 bases. The CDR3 spans 19 residues. V was clipped by 1 base and J by 1 base; unmatched bases: 11. Looked up from germline, CDR1 is PRHDT and CDR2 is FYEKMQ (reference sequence). The CDR3 region has the DNA TGTGCCAGCAGCTTAGTGGGGACTAGCGTTTGGAGGGGCACAGATACGCAGTATTTT. Translating it yields CASSLVGTSVWRGTDTQYF.

This clonotype was seen many times. This chain links TRBV7-6 with TRBJ2-7, with D possibly TRBD2 on 5 matching bases. The V and J ends lost 0 bases and 2 bases respectively, with 20 bases between them. The germline gives CDR1 SGHVS, CDR2 FNYEAQ. The CDR3 is 18 amino acids. The chain's CDR3 is CASSLAWAGAVLPYEQYF. CDR3 DNA: TGTGCCAGCAGCTTAGCGTGGGCCGGAGCGGTACTACCCTACGAGCAGTACTTC.

The V call is TRBV6-1, the J call TRBJ1-2; TRBD1 matches 12 bases. The trim removed 5 bases at V and 6 bases at J, leaving 7 bases unmatched. CDR3 length: 15 amino acids. The V gene's germline CDR1 is MNHNS and CDR2 SASEGT. As DNA, the CDR3 is TGTGCCAGCAGTCCTTGGGACAGGGGGCTTGATGGCTACACCTTC. Protein: CASSPWDRGLDGYTF.